Following are 29 T cell receptor beta chains from one sample sequenced in a study of regulatory T cells in long-lasting Graves disease (dated by TCRdb to about 2021). The intended sense of this specimen's time point label: persistent/refractory GD, antithyroid drugs over 5 years with positive TRAb. For both TCR sequencing and RNA sequencing, RNA was extracted from PBMCs using TRIzol. Library preparation was by multiplex PCR. This sample was sequenced with an Illumina HiSeq 4000. iRepertoire HTBI primers and Arm-PCR amplification of CDR3 regions were used to construct TCR beta libraries. TCRdb took the public reads, trimmed them with fastp at Q25, ran MiXCR for clone calling and kept in-frame beta chains. Duplicate CDR3 protein sequences are folded into a single record with the most common DNA and genes. The sample records fewer than 600,000 distinct CDR3 sequences, 22% of which are singletons. The top ten clones comprise about an eighth of the sample.

The material sequenced was peripheral blood mononuclear cells (PBMCs), taken when the disease was refractory, from a patient treated with antithyroid drugs. The receptors here all came from a female donor with Graves disease.

This clonotype was seen at least ten times. This chain connects TRBV7-2 to TRBJ2-5; the D gene is possibly TRBD2 (6 bases). CDR1 and CDR2 from the germline V gene are SGHTA and FQGNSA. V was pared by 5 bases and J by 5 bases, with 15 bases between. The length of the CDR3 is 14 residues. The CDR3 spells CASSPQLRGETQYF. The CDR3 nucleotides are TGTGCCAGCAGCCCCCAACTGCGGGGCGAGACCCAGTACTTC.

The V gene is TRBV4-2, the J gene TRBJ1-3; D gene ambiguous. The CDR3 spans 18 residues. V lost 1 base and J lost 4, with 20 bases in between. The V gene's germline CDR1 is LGHNA and CDR2 YNFKEQ. The CDR3 spells CASSQGSGLQLSGNTIYF. The CDR3 coding sequence is TGTGCCAGCAGCCAAGGATCGGGCCTCCAGCTTTCAGGAAACACCATATATTTT.

This clonotype has at least ten counts. This sequence joins TRBV7-2 and TRBJ2-2; D gene uncertain. V lost 5 bases to trimming and J lost 2 bases, with 12 bases between them. Germline lookup yields CDR1 SGHTA and CDR2 FQGNSA. This CDR3 has 15 amino acids. CDR3 in amino acids: CASSPAIFNTGELFF. The CDR3 bases are TGTGCCAGCAGCCCGGCGATATTCAACACCGGGGAGCTGTTTTTT.

The table lists this clonotype with many counts. The V and J genes are TRBV6-2 or TRBV6-3 and TRBJ1-2; D is undetermined. Trimming took 5 bases from V and 8 from J, leaving 15 bases between them. The germline gives CDR1 MNHEY, CDR2 SVGEGT. The CDR3 contains 13 residues. The CDR3 DNA reads TGTGCCAGCAGTGAATCGGGGAAACGGGGCTACACCTTC. It yields the protein CASSESGKRGYTF.

This clonotype was seen at least ten times. The chain has TRBV28 and TRBJ2-7, with TRBD1 matching over 7 bases. Germline V gives CDR1 MDHEN, CDR2 SYDVKM. CDR3 length: 13 residues. With V trimmed by 7 bases and J by 2 bases, 5 bases remained unmatched. The CDR3 region is CASIDRVAYEQYF. In DNA form, the CDR3 reads TGTGCCAGCATCGACAGGGTCGCCTACGAGCAGTACTTC.

This clonotype was observed at least ten times. The CDR3: CASSLVVNNYGYTF. The DNA for the CDR3 is TGTGCCAGCAGTTTAGTAGTTAATAACTATGGCTACACCTTC. The chain carries TRBV28 and TRBJ1-2; D not resolved. Germline V gene sequence: CDR1 MDHEN, CDR2 SYDVKM. This CDR3 is 14 amino acids long. Trimming stripped 2 bases from V and 1 base from J, with 8 bases between.

This clonotype was seen repeatedly, ten times or more. The rearrangement links TRBV28 to TRBJ2-5; the match to TRBD1 covers 8 bases. CDR3 length equals 17 residues. J was trimmed by 2 bases and V by 2 bases; bases with no gene match: 10. The germline V gene has CDR1 MDHEN and CDR2 SYDVKM. The CDR3 coding sequence is TGTGCCAGCAGTTTAGACAGGGGCCCCATCTTTCAAGAGACCCAGTACTTC. Its protein product is CASSLDRGPIFQETQYF.

This clonotype was seen repeatedly, ten times or more. The V gene is TRBV28, the J gene TRBJ2-7; D ambiguous. CDR1 and CDR2 from the germline V gene are MDHEN and SYDVKM. V was cut by 4 bases and J by 0 bases, with 16 bases left in between. CDR3 length: 16 amino acids. The CDR3 bases are TGTGCCAGCAGTTCCCTCGGAGAGAGACCCTCCTACGAGCAGTACTTC. Translating gives CASSSLGERPSYEQYF.

V is TRBV13 and J is TRBJ1-3; a possible D gene is TRBD1 (5 bases). Germline V gene data show CDR1 as PRHDT and CDR2 as FYEKMQ (reference sequence). The CDR3 runs to 16 residues. Deletions cut 6 bases from V and 9 bases from J, with 24 bases between. This CDR3 reads CASSSQFTEPRGTIYF. CDR3 coding DNA: TGTGCCAGCAGTTCACAGTTTACCGAACCTAGGGGCACCATATATTTT.

The chain uses TRBV27 and TRBJ2-7; 11 bases map to TRBD2. The junction had 9 bases not matched to a gene; V was cut back by 4 bases and J by 7 bases. Germline assignment: CDR1 MNHEY and CDR2 SMNVEV (reference sequence). The CDR3 length is 15 residues. CDR3 in amino acids: CASSSYSSGRSEQYF. In nucleotides, the CDR3 is TGTGCCAGCAGTTCCTACTCTAGCGGGAGGTCGGAGCAGTACTTC.

This clonotype was seen repeatedly, ten times or more. The V and J genes are TRBV28 and TRBJ1-1; D is unclear. V gave up 2 bases and J gave up 0 bases, with 13 bases separating them. Germline V gene data show CDR1 as MDHEN and CDR2 as SYDVKM. This CDR3 is 16 amino acids long. CDR3 sequence reads: CASSLIGAGMNTEAFF. Here the CDR3 DNA reads TGTGCCAGCAGTTTAATCGGTGCAGGCATGAACACTGAAGCTTTCTTT.

Of note for this clonotype: An end of the junction differs from the germline gene, which may be a read error. J is TRBJ2-2 and V is TRBV7-9; possibly TRBD1 for D (6 bases). The CDR3 length is 15 residues. The germline V gene has CDR1 SEHNR and CDR2 FQNEAQ (reference sequence). This CDR3 reads CASTLQGVMTGELFF. CDR3 DNA: TGTGCCAGCACCTTACAGGGTGTCATGACCGGGGAGCTGTTTTTT. Based on the CDR3 plus reference TRBV7-9 and TRBJ2-2, the full variable domain is DTGVSQNPRHKITKRGQNVTFRCDPISEHNRLYWYRQTLGQGPEFLTYFQNEAQLEKSRLLSDRFSAERPKGSFSTLEIQRTEQGDSAMYLCASTLQGVMTGELFFGEGSRLTVL.

This clonotype was observed many times. The gene calls are TRBV27 and TRBJ1-3; D might be TRBD1 (5 bases). Germline values: CDR1 MNHEY, CDR2 SMNVEV (reference sequence). The CDR3 is 15 residues long. Between the trimmed V and J ends, which lost 6 bases and 2 bases, there was a span of 14 bases. CDR3 nucleotide sequence: TGTGCCAGCAGACCCCGGAGGGACGCTGGAAACACCATATATTTT. It codes for CASRPRRDAGNTIYF.

The rearrangement links TRBV2 to TRBJ2-3; 7 positions agree with TRBD2. CDR1 and CDR2 from the germline V gene are SNHLY and FYNNEI. Losses at the gene ends were 4 bases for V and 6 bases for J; bases not matched to a gene: 7. The CDR3 extends over 14 amino acids. The CDR3 here is CASSGGLGGDTQYF. In nucleotides, the CDR3 is TGTGCCAGCAGTGGTGGACTAGGTGGTGATACGCAGTATTTT.

This clonotype showed up many times. The CDR3: CASSPRQAAGNTIYF. The CDR3 DNA reads TGTGCCAGCAGTCCCAGGCAGGCAGCTGGAAACACCATATATTTT. The chain carries TRBV12-3 or TRBV12-4 and TRBJ1-3; D unclear. Trimming took off 5 bases at V and 2 bases at J, with 13 bases between the two ends. The CDR3 length is 15 residues.

The chain is built from TRBV6-1 and TRBJ2-2; TRBD1 matches at 9 bases. The trim removed 6 bases at V and 7 bases at J, leaving 9 bases unmatched. CDR3 size: 15 residues. Germline-derived CDR1 and CDR2 are MNHNS and SASEGT. CDR3 in amino acids: CASSPRTGEYGELFF. CDR3 DNA sequence: TGTGCCAGCAGCCCCAGGACAGGGGAGTACGGGGAGCTGTTTTTT.

Points on this clonotype: A read error may explain this, as a much larger clone is one base away. This chain connects TRBV28 to TRBJ1-6; 9 bases are shared with TRBD1. The V gene's germline CDR1 is MDHEN and CDR2 SYDVKM. The CDR3 has 14 residues. The J segment lost 11 bases and the V segment lost 6 bases, leaving 8 bases of the junction unmatched. The CDR3 DNA is TGTGCCAGCAGCTTCGGGACAGGGAATCCACCCCTCCACTTT. Its translation: CASSFGTGNPPLHF. Drawing the rest from reference TRBV28 and TRBJ1-6, the complete variable domain is DVKVTQSSRYLVKRTGEKVFLECVQDMDHENMFWYRQDPGLGLRLIYFSYDVKMKEKGDIPEGYSVSREKKERFSLILESASTNQTSMYLCASSFGTGNPPLHFGNGTRLTVT.

This sequence joins TRBV7-6 and TRBJ1-6; D is unresolved. V gave up 4 bases and J gave up 5 bases, with 12 bases separating them. Germline CDR1 reads SGHVS; CDR2 reads FNYEAQ. CDR3 length equals 15 residues. The CDR3 region is CASSSGVSNNSPLHF. CDR3 DNA: TGTGCCAGCAGCTCAGGAGTTAGCAATAATTCACCCCTCCACTTT.

This clonotype came up a few times. The chain has TRBV19 and TRBJ2-7; 7 bases fit TRBD2. The germline CDR1 and CDR2 sequences are LNHDA and SQIVND (reference sequence). The CDR3 spans 14 residues. V shed 1 base and J 3 bases; nucleotides not matched to a gene: 3. This CDR3 reads CASSIGGGIYEQYF. CDR3 DNA: TGTGCCAGTAGTATAGGGGGGGGGATCTACGAGCAGTACTTC.

Turning to this clonotype: A much bigger clone sits one base away, suggesting this may be a read error. The rearrangement links TRBV6-1 to TRBJ1-4; 8 bases align to TRBD1. Looked up from germline, CDR1 is MNHNS and CDR2 is SASEGT. There are 14 residues in the CDR3. CDR3 sequence (DNA): TGTACCAGCAGCCCGGGACAGGTTAATGAAAAACTGTTTTTT. Protein product: CTSSPGQVNEKLFF.

This clonotype was observed a few times. The rearrangement uses TRBV7-2 and TRBJ2-2, with a possible D match to TRBD2 (6 bases). The CDR3 consists of 14 residues. Germline V CDR1 and CDR2: SGHTA, FQGNSA. The germline V and J ends were trimmed by 3 bases and 3 bases, with 8 bases remaining between them. In DNA, the CDR3 is TGTGCCAGCAGCTTGACTAGGGACACCGGGGAGCTGTTTTTT. Amino acid sequence: CASSLTRDTGELFF.

The V and J genes are TRBV28 and TRBJ1-1; the D gene is possibly TRBD1 (6 bases). In germline, CDR1 is MDHEN, CDR2 SYDVKM. V was trimmed by 8 bases and J by 6 bases, leaving 22 bases between them. This CDR3 region has 15 residues. The CDR3 spells CASSPLEGTLAEAFF. Written as DNA, the CDR3 is TGTGCCAGCTCACCCCTCGAAGGGACATTAGCTGAAGCTTTCTTT.

As to this clonotype: This may come from a read error, since a much larger clone is one base off. The CDR3 spells CASSYSGQPYGYTF. The CDR3 coding sequence is TGTGCCAGCAGTTACTCGGGGCAGCCCTATGGCTACACCTTC. This rearrangement joins TRBV6-4 to TRBJ1-2; the D gene is possibly TRBD1 (5 bases). Per germline, CDR1 MRHNA and CDR2 SNTAGT. The CDR3 covers 14 residues.

This clonotype was recorded many times. The chain couples TRBV27 to TRBJ2-7; D is unclear. Germline loops: CDR1 MNHEY, CDR2 SMNVEV (reference sequence). Trimming removed 4 bases at V and 4 bases at J, with 20 bases between. The CDR3 is 16 amino acids. The CDR3 coding sequence is TGTGCCAGCAGTTCTGGACGGATCCGTGGGAAGTACGAGCAGTACTTC. Its protein product is CASSSGRIRGKYEQYF.

The chain joins TRBV3-1 to TRBJ2-2; possibly TRBD1 for D (7 bases). This CDR3 is 16 amino acids long. Germline lookup yields CDR1 LGHDT and CDR2 YNNKEL (reference sequence). Trimming removed 0 bases from V and 6 bases from J, with 14 bases in between. The CDR3 nucleotides are TGTGCCAGCAGCCAAGAGGAGGGGGCGGTATCCGGGGAGCTGTTTTTT. This gives the protein CASSQEEGAVSGELFF.

This clonotype was counted at least ten times. The chain recombines TRBV6-5 with TRBJ2-7; either TRBD1 or TRBD2 may fit D (5 bases each). V was shortened by 2 bases and J by 7 bases, with 18 bases between the two germline ends. The CDR3 sequence is 15 residues long. The germline gives CDR1 MNHEY, CDR2 SVGAGI. CDR3 coding DNA: TGTGCCAGCAGTTACATGGGGGACGGCGCAAGTGAGCAGTACTTC. It translates to CASSYMGDGASEQYF.

The table lists this clonotype with many counts. The chain uses TRBV2 and TRBJ2-2; the D gene could be TRBD1 or TRBD2 (5 bases each). The CDR3 runs to 12 residues. V was pared by 6 bases and J by 7 bases, with 9 bases between. Per the germline V gene, CDR1 is SNHLY and CDR2 is FYNNEI. CDR3 sequence (DNA): TGTGCCAGCAGGAGGGGAAACGGGGAGCTGTTTTTT. Its translation is CASRRGNGELFF.

This clonotype was counted ten times or more. V gene TRBV29-1 combines with J gene TRBJ2-5, with D possibly matching TRBD1 (7 bases). V dropped 7 bases and J dropped 2 bases, with 14 bases sitting between them. The germline gives CDR1 SQVTM, CDR2 ANQGSEA. The CDR3 is 13 amino acids. The CDR3 DNA reads TGCAGCGGCGGAGGGGGCGGGCAAGAGACCCAGTACTTC. This codes for CSGGGGGQETQYF.

This clonotype was seen a handful of times. The chain employs TRBV12-3 or TRBV12-4 and TRBJ2-2, with 10 positions matching TRBD1. CDR3 length: 15 amino acids. With V trimmed by 6 bases and J by 7 bases, 8 bases remained unmatched. The CDR3 loop is CASSRPGTGDGELFF. CDR3 nucleotide sequence: TGTGCCAGCAGCCGCCCCGGGACAGGGGACGGGGAGCTGTTTTTT.